The present T cell receptor (beta chain) was sequenced within a study of T cell responses to AZD1222 COVID-19 vaccine. Across the study: Researchers grouped second doses given at about 4 or about 12 weeks into one pool.

Notes on the study in general: In all cases, repertoires were sampled only after the peak T cell response.

Germline V CDR1 and CDR2: KGHSH, LQKENI. The CDR3 is made up of 14 amino acids. Trimming removed 2 bases at V and 5 bases at J, with 9 bases between. Using immunoSEQ multiplex PCR, the repertoire was profiled, and TCRdb retains in-frame clones only, with some absent. The sample contains around 150,000 clones, 90% to 95% of which appear only once. A remark on this clone: Its target is unknown.

This clonotype was obtained from an adult in good health. V gene TRBV18 combines with J gene TRBJ1-4; no reliable D call. This material consisted of peripheral blood, taken on day 0 of AZD1222 vaccination. The CDR3 nucleotides read TGTGCCAGCTCACCAGCGGGTTACAATGAAAAACTGTTTTTT. This translates into CASSPAGYNEKLFF.